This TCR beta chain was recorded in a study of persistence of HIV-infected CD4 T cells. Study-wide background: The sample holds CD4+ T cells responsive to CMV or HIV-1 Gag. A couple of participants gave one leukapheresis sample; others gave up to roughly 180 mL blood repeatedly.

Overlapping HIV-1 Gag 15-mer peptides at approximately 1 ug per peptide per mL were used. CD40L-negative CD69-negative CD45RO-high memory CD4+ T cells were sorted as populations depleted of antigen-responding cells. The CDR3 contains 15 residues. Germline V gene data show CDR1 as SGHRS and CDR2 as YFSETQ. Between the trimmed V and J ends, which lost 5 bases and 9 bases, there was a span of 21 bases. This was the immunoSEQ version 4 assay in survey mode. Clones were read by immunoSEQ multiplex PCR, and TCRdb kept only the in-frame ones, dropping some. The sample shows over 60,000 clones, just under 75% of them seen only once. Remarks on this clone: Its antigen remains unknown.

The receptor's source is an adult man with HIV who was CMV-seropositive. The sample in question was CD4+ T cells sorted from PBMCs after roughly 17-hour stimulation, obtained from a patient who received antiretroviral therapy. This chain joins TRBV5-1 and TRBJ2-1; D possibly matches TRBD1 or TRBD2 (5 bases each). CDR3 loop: CASRPGTGEWGEQFF. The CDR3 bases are TGCGCCAGCAGGCCCGGGACCGGAGAATGGGGTGAGCAGTTCTTC.